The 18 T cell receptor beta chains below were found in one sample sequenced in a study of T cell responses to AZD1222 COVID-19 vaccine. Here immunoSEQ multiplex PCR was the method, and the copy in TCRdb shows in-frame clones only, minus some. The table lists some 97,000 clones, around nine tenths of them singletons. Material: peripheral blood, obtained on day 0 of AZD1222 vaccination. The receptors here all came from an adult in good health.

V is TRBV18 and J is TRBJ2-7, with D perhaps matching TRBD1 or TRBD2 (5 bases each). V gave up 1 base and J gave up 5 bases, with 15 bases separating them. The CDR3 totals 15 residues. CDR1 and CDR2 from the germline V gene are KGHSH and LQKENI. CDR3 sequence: CASSPRGLLGHEQYF. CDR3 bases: TGTGCCAGCTCACCACGCGGGTTATTGGGGCACGAGCAGTACTTC.

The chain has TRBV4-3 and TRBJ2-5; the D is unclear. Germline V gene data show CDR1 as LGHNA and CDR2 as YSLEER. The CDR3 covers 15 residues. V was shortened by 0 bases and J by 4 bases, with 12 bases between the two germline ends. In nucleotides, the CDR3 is TGCGCCAGCAGCCAAGATTTGGTAGCTTCAGAGACCCAGTACTTC. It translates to CASSQDLVASETQYF.

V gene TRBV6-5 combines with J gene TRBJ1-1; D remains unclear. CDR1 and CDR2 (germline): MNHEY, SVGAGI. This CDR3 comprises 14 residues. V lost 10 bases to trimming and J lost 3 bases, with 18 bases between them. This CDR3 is CAIKLLGAHTEAFF. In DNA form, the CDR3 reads TGTGCCATCAAACTGTTGGGCGCGCACACTGAAGCTTTCTTT.

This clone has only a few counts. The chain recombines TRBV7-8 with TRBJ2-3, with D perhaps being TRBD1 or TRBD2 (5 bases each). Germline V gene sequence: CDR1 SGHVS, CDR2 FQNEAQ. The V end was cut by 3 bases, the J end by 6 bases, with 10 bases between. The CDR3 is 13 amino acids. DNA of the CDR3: TGTGCCAGCAGCTTGTCGGGGCTGGATACGCAGTATTTT. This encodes CASSLSGLDTQYF.

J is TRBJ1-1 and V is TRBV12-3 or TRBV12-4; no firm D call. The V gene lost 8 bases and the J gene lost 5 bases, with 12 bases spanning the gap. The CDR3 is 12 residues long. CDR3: CASSLPGTEAFF. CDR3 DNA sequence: TGTGCCAGCTCCCTTCCGGGGACTGAAGCTTTCTTT.

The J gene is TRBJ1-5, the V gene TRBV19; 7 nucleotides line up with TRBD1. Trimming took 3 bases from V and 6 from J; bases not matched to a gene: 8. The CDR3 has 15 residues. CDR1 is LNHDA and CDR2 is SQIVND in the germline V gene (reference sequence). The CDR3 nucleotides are TGTGCCAGTAGTATCCGAAGGCAGGGGGTTCAGCCCCAGCATTTT. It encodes CASSIRRQGVQPQHF.

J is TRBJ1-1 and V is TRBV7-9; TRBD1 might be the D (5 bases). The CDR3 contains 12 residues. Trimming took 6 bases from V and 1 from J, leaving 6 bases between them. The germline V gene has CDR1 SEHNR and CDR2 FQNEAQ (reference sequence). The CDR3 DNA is TGTGCCAGCAGGACAGCGAACACTGAAGCTTTCTTT. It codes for CASRTANTEAFF.

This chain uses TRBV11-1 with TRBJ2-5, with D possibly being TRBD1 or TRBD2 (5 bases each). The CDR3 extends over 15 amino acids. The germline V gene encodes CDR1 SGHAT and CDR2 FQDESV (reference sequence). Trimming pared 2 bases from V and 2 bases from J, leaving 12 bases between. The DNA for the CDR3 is TGTGCCAGCAGCTTATCCCCGGGACCTCAAGAGACCCAGTACTTC. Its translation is CASSLSPGPQETQYF.

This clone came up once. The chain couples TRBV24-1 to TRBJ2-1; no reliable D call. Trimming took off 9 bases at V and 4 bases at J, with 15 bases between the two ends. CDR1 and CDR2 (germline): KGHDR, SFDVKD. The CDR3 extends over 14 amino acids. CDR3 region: CATPTAGRYNEQFF. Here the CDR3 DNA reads TGTGCCACCCCCACGGCCGGTAGGTACAATGAGCAGTTCTTC.

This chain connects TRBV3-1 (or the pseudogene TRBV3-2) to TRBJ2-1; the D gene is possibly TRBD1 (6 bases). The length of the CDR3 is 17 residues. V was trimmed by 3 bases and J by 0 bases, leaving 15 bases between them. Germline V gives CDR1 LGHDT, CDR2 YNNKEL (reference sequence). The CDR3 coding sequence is TGTGCCAGCAGCCATGCGGGCCAGGGGAGCTCCTACAATGAGCAGTTCTTC. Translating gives CASSHAGQGSSYNEQFF.

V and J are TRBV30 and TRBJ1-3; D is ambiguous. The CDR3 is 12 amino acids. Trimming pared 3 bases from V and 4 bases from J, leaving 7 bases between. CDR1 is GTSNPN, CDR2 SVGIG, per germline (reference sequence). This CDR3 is CAWSYGGNTIYF. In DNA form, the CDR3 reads TGTGCCTGGAGCTATGGAGGAAACACCATATATTTT. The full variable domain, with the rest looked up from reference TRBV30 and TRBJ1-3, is SQTIHQWPATLVQPVGSPLSLECTVEGTSNPNLYWYRQAAGRGLQLLFYSVGIGQISSEVPQNLSASRPQDRQFILSSKKLLLSDSGFYLCAWSYGGNTIYFGEGSWLTVV.

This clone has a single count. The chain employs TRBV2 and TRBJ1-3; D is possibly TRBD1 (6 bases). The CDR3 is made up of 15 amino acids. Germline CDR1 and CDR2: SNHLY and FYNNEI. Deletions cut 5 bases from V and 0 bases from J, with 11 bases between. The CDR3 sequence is CASSSGEGSGNTIYF. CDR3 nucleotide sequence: TGTGCCAGCAGTTCAGGGGAAGGCTCTGGAAACACCATATATTTT.

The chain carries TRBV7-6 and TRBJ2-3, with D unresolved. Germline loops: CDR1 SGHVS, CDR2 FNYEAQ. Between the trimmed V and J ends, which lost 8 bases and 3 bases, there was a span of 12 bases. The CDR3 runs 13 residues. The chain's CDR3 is CASGPTGTDTQYF. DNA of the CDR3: TGTGCCAGCGGCCCCACCGGAACAGATACGCAGTATTTT.

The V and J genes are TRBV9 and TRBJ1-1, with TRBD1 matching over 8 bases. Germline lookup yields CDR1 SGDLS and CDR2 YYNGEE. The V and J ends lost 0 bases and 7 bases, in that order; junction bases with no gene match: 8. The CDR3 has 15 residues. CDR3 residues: CASSVGQGADNEAFF. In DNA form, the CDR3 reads TGTGCCAGCAGCGTAGGGCAGGGGGCCGATAATGAAGCTTTCTTT.

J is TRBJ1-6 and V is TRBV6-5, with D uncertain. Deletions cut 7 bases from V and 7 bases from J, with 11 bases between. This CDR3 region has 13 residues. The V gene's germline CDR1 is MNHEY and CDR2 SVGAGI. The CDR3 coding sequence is TGTGCCAGCACTCAGGTCGGGAATTCACCCCTCCACTTT. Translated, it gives CASTQVGNSPLHF.

DNA for the CDR3: TGCGCCAGCAGGTATGGCGGAACTGAAGCTTTCTTT. As protein: CASRYGGTEAFF. V is TRBV5-1 and J is TRBJ1-1, with D uncertain. Germline CDR1 and CDR2: SGHRS and YFSETQ. Trimming took off 5 bases at V and 5 bases at J, with 10 bases between the two ends. The CDR3 sequence is 12 residues long.

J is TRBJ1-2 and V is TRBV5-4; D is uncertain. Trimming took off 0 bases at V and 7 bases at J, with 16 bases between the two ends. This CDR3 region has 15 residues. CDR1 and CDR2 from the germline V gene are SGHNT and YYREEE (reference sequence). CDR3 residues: CASSLAVAESAGYTF. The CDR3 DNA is TGTGCCAGCAGCTTGGCCGTTGCAGAATCAGCTGGCTACACCTTC.

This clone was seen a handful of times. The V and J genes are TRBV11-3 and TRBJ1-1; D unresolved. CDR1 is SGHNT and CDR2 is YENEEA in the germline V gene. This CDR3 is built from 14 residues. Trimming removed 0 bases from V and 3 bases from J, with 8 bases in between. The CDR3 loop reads CASSLDLRDTEAFF. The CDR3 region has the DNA TGTGCCAGCAGCTTAGATTTGAGGGACACTGAAGCTTTCTTT.